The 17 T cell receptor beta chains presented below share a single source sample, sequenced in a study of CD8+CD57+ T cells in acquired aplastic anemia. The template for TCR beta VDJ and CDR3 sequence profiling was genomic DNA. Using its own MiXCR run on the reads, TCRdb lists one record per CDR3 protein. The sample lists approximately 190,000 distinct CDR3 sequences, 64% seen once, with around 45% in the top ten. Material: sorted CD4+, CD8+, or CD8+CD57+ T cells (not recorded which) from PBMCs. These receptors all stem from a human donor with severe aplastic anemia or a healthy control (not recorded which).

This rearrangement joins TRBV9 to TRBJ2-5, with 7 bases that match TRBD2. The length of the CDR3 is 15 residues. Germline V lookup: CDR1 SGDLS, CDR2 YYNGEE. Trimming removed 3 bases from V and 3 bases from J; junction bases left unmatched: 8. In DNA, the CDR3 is TGTGCCAGCAGCGGTGGACTAGGATCGGAAGAGACCCAGTACTTC. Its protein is CASSGGLGSEETQYF.

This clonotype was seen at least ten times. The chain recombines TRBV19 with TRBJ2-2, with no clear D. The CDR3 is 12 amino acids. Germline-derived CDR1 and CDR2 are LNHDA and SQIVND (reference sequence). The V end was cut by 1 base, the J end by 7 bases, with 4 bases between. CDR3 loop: CASSIGGGELFF. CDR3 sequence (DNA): TGTGCCAGTAGTATAGGGGGCGGGGAGCTGTTTTTT. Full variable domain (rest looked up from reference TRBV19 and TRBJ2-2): DGGITQSPKYLFRKEGQNVTLSCEQNLNHDAMYWYRQDPGQGLRLIYYSQIVNDFQKGDIAEGYSVSREKKESFPLTVTSAQKNPTAFYLCASSIGGGELFFGEGSRLTVL.

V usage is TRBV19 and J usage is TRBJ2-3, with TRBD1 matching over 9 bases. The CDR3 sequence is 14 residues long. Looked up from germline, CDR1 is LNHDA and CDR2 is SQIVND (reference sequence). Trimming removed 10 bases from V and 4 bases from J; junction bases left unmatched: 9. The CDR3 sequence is CATTYRGRSDTQYF. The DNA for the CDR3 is TGTGCCACTACTTACAGGGGGCGATCAGATACGCAGTATTTT. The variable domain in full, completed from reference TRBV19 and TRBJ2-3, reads DGGITQSPKYLFRKEGQNVTLSCEQNLNHDAMYWYRQDPGQGLRLIYYSQIVNDFQKGDIAEGYSVSREKKESFPLTVTSAQKNPTAFYLCATTYRGRSDTQYFGPGTRLTVL.

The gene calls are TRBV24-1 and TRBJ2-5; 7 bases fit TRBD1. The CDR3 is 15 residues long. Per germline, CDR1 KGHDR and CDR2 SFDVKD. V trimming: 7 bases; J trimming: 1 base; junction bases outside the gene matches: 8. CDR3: CATSHQNRGQETQYF. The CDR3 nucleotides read TGTGCCACCAGCCACCAGAACAGGGGCCAAGAGACCCAGTACTTC.

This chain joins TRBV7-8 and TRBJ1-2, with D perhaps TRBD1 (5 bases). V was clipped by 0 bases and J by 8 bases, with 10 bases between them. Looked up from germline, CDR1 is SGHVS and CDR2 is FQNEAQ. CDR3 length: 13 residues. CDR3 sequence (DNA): TGTGCCAGCAGCTTAGCGGGGGATCGGGGCTACACCTTC. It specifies CASSLAGDRGYTF.

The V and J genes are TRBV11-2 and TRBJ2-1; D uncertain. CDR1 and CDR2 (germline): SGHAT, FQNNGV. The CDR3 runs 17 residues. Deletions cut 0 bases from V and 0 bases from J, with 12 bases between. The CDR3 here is CASSLDGLISSYNEQFF. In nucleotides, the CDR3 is TGTGCCAGCAGCTTAGATGGTCTCATAAGCTCCTACAATGAGCAGTTCTTC.

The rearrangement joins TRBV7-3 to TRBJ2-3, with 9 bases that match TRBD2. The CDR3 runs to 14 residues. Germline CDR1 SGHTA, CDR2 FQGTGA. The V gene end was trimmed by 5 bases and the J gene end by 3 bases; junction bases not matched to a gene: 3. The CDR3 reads CASSRGLATDTQYF. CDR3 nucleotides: TGTGCCAGCAGCCGAGGACTAGCGACAGATACGCAGTATTTT.

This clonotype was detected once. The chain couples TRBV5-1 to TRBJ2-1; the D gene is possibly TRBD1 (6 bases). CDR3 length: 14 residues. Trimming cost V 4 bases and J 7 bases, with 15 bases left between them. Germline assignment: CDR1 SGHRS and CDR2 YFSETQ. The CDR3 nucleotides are TGCGCCAGCAGCCCTTATTCACAGGGTAATGAGCAGTTCTTC. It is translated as CASSPYSQGNEQFF.

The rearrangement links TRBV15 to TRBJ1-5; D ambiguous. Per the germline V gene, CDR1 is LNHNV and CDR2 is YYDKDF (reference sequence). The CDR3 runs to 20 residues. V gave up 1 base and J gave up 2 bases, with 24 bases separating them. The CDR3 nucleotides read TGTGCCACCAGCAGAGGGGTTATCGATGGTCTACTAAAAGGCAATCAGCCCCAGCATTTT. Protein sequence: CATSRGVIDGLLKGNQPQHF. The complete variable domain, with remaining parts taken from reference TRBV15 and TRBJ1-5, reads DAMVIQNPRYQVTQFGKPVTLSCSQTLNHNVMYWYQQKSSQAPKLLFHYYDKDFNNEADTPDNFQSRRPNTSFCFLDIRSPGLGDTAMYLCATSRGVIDGLLKGNQPQHFGDGTRLSIL.

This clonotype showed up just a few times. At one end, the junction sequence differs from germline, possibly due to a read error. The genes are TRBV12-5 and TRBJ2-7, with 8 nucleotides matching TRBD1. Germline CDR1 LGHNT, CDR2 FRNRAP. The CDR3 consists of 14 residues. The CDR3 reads CASGLGTGILEQHF. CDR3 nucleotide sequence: TGTGCTAGTGGTCTCGGGACAGGTATTCTCGAGCAGCACTTC.

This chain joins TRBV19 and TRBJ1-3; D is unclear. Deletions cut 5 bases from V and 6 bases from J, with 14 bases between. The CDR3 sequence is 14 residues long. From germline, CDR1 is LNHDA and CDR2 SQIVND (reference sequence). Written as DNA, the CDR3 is TGTGCCAGTAGTGTCCCGGGAAGGACAAACACCATATATTTT. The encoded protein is CASSVPGRTNTIYF.

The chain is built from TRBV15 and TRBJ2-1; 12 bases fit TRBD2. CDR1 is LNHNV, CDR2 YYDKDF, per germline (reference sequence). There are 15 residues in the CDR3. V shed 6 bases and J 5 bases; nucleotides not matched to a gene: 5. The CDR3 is CATRAGLAGHNEQFF. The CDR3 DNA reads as TGTGCCACCAGGGCAGGACTAGCGGGACACAATGAGCAGTTCTTC. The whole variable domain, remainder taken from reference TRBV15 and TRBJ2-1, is DAMVIQNPRYQVTQFGKPVTLSCSQTLNHNVMYWYQQKSSQAPKLLFHYYDKDFNNEADTPDNFQSRRPNTSFCFLDIRSPGLGDTAMYLCATRAGLAGHNEQFFGPGTRLTVL.

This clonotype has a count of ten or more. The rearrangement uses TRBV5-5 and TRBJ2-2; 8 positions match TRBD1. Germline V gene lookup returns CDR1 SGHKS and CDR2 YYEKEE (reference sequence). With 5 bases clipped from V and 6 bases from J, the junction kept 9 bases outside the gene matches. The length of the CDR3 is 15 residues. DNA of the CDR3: TGTGCCAGCAGTTTCGGACAGGGTTTCCCCGGGGAGCTGTTTTTT. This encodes CASSFGQGFPGELFF.

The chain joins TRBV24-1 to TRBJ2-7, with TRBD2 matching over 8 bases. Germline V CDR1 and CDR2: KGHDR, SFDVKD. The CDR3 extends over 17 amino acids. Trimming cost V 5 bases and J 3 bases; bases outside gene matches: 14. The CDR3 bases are TGTGCCACCAGTGGCGGGGGGCCCCAACTAAAGGGCTACGAGCAGTACTTC. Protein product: CATSGGGPQLKGYEQYF.

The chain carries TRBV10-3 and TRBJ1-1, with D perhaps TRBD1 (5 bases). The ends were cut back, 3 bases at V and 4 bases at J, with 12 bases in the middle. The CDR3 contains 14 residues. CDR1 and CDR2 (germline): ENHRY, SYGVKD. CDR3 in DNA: TGTGCCATCAGTGAAAGGGGTAGAAGCACTGAAGCTTTCTTT. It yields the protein CAISERGRSTEAFF.

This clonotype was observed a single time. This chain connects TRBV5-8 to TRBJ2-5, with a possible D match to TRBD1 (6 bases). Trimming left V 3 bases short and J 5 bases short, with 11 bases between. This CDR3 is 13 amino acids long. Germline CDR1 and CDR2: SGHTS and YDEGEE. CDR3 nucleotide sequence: TGTGCCAGCAGCTCACAGGGCTCGGAGACCCAGTACTTC. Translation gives CASSSQGSETQYF.

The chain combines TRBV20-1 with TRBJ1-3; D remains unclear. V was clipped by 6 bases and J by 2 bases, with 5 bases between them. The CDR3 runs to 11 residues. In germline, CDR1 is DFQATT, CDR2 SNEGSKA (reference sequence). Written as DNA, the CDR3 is TGCAGTGCGACGACTGGAAACACCATATATTTT. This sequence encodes CSATTGNTIYF.